The 2 T cell receptor beta chains listed next were all sequenced from one sample in a study of T cell responses to AZD1222 COVID-19 vaccine (dated by TCRdb to the early 2020s). The receptor library was made with the immunoSEQ multiplex PCR assay. TCRdb stores this immuneACCESS table with in-frame sequences only. Part of the clones is absent; in the studies checked, under half of the shortfall reflects unresolved V genes, and no reason is known for the rest. The sample table holds some 180,000 clones, of which more than 85% were seen once. The ten top clones hold approximately 1.6% of the sample. What this sample's time point label stands for: about 28 days (+/-7) after the second vaccine dose. The sample here was peripheral blood, taken 28 days after the second AZD1222 dose. The source is an adult who received the AZD1222 COVID-19 vaccine.

The chain recombines TRBV5-1 with TRBJ1-5; no firm D call. Trimming took off 0 bases at V and 8 bases at J, with 15 bases between the two ends. The germline V gene encodes CDR1 SGHRS and CDR2 YFSETQ. The CDR3 extends over 15 amino acids. CDR3 protein: CASSLGHNNGEPQHF. Written as DNA, the CDR3 is TGCGCCAGCAGCTTGGGGCACAACAATGGGGAGCCCCAGCATTTT.

This chain links TRBV29-1 with TRBJ1-3, with 7 bases aligning to TRBD1. The germline V gene encodes CDR1 SQVTM and CDR2 ANQGSEA. This CDR3 comprises 14 residues. V was pared by 7 bases and J by 4 bases, with 10 bases of the junction left unmatched. The DNA for the CDR3 is TGCAGCGCCTTATTGACAGGGAGGGGAAACACCATATATTTT. Translated, it gives CSALLTGRGNTIYF.